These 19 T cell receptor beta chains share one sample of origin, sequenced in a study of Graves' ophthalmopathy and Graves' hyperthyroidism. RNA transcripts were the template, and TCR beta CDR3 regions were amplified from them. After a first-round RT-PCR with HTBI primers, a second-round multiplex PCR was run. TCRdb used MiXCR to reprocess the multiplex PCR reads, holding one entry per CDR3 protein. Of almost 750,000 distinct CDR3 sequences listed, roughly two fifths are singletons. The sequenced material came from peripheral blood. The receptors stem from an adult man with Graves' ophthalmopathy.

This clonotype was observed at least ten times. Here the CDR3 DNA reads TGTGCCAGCAGCCCGGGCAATCCCCAAGAGACCCAGTACTTC. It codes for CASSPGNPQETQYF. The chain links TRBV7-9 to TRBJ2-5; D is undetermined. CDR1 is SEHNR and CDR2 is FQNEAQ in the germline V gene (reference sequence). The CDR3 length is 14 residues. Trimming shortened V by 5 bases and J by 1 base, and 11 bases separated the two germline ends.

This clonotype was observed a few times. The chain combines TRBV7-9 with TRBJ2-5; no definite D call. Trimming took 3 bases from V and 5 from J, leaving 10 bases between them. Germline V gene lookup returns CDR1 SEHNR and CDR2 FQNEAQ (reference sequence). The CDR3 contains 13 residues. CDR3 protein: CASSLVSLETQYF. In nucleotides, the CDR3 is TGTGCCAGCAGCTTGGTGTCGTTGGAGACCCAGTACTTC.

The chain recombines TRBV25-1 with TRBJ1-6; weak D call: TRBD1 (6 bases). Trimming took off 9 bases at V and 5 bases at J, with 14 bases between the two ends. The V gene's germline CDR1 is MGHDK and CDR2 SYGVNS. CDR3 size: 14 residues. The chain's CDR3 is CASFRGVDNSPLHF. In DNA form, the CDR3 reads TGTGCCAGTTTCAGGGGCGTCGATAATTCACCCCTCCACTTT. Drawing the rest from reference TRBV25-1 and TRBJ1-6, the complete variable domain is EADIYQTPRYLVIGTGKKITLECSQTMGHDKMYWYQQDPGMELHLIHYSYGVNSTEKGDLSSESTVSRIRTEHFPLTLESARPSHTSQYLCASFRGVDNSPLHFGNGTRLTVT.

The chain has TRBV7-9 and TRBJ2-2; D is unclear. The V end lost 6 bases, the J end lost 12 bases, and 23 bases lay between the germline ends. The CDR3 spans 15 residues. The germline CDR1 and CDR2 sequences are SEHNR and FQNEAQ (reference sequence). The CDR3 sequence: CASSTPLGQGLQLFF. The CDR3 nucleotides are TGTGCCAGCAGTACCCCTCTGGGTCAAGGGCTGCAGCTGTTTTTT.

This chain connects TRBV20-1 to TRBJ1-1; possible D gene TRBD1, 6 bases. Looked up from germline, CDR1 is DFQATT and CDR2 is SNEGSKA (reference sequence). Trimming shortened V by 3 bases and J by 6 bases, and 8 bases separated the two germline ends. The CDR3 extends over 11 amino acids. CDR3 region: CSASGGPEAFF. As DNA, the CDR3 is TGCAGTGCTAGCGGGGGCCCTGAAGCTTTCTTT.

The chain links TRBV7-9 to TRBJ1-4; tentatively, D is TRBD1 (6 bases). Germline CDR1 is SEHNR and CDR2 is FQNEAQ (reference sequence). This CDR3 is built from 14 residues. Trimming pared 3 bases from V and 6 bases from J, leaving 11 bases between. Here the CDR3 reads CASSLGALDEKLFF. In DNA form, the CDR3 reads TGTGCCAGCAGCTTGGGGGCGTTAGATGAAAAACTGTTTTTT.

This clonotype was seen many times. CDR3 in amino acids: CASSETGAANEKLFF. The DNA of the CDR3 is TGTGCCAGCAGTGAGACGGGGGCTGCTAATGAAAAACTGTTTTTT. The chain employs TRBV2 and TRBJ1-4, with a possible D match to TRBD1 (6 bases). The germline V gene has CDR1 SNHLY and CDR2 FYNNEI. Trimming removed 3 bases at V and 3 bases at J, with 11 bases between. The CDR3 sequence is 15 residues long.

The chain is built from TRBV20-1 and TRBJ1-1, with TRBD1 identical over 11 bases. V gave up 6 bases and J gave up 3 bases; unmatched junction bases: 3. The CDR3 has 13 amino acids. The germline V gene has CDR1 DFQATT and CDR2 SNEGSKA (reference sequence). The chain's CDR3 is CSAGGQGDTEAFF. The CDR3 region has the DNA TGCAGTGCCGGGGGACAGGGGGACACTGAAGCTTTCTTT.

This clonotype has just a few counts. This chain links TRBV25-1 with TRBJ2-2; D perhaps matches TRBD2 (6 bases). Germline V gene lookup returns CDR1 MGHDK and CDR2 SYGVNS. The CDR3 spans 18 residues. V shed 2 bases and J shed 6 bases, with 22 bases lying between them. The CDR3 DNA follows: TGTGCCAGCAGTGAAAGGGTCGGGGGACCCCTTTCGCCCGGGGAGCTGTTTTTT. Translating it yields CASSERVGGPLSPGELFF.

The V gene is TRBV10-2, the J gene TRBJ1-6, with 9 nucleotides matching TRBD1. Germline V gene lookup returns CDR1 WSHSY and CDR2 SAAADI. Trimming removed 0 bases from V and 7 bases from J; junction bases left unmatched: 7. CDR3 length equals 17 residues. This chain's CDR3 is CASSESRWTGENSPLHF. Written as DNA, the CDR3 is TGCGCCAGCAGTGAGTCTCGGTGGACAGGGGAAAATTCACCCCTCCACTTT.

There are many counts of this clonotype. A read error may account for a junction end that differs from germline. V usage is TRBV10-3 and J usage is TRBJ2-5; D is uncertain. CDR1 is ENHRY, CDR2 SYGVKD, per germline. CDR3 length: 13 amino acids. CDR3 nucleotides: TGCCACAGCCCCGAGACAACCCAAGAGACCCAGTACTTC. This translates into CHSPETTQETQYF.

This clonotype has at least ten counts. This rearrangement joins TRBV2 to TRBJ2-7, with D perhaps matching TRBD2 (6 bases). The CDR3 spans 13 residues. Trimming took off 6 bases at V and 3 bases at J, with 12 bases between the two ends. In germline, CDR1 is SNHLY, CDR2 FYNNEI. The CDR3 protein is CASRTGGVYEQYF. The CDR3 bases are TGTGCCAGCAGGACCGGGGGTGTCTACGAGCAGTACTTC. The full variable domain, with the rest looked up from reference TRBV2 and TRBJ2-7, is EPEVTQTPSHQVTQMGQEVILRCVPISNHLYFYWYRQILGQKVEFLVSFYNNEISEKSEIFDDQFSVERPDGSNFTLKIRSTKLEDSAMYFCASRTGGVYEQYFGPGTRLTVT.

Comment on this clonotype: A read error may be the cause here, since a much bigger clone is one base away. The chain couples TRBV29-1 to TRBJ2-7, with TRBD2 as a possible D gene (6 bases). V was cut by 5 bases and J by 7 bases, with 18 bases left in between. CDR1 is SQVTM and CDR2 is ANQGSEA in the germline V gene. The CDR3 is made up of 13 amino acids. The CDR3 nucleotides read TGCAGCGTTCTCTCGGGAGTCTTAGATGAGCAGTACTTC. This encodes CSVLSGVLDEQYF.

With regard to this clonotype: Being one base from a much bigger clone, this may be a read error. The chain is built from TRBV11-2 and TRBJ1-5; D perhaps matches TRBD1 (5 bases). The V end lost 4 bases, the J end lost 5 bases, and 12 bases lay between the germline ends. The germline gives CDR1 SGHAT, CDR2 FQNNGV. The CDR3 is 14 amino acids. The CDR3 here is CASSSFKGHQPQHF. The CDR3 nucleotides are TGTGCCAGCAGCTCATTTAAGGGACATCAGCCCCAGCATTTT.

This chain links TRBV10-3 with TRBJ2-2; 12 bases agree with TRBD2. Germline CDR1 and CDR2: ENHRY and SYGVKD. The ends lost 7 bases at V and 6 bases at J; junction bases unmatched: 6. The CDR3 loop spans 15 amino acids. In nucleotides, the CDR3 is TGTGCCATCACGGCTAGCGGGGGGGCGGCCGGGGAGCTGTTTTTT. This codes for CAITASGGAAGELFF.

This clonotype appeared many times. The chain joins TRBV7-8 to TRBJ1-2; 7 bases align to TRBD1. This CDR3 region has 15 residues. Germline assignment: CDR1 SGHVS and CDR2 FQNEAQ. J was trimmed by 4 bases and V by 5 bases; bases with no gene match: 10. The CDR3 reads CASSLQRDSVYGYTF. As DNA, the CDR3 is TGTGCCAGCAGCCTACAGAGGGACAGCGTCTATGGCTACACCTTC.

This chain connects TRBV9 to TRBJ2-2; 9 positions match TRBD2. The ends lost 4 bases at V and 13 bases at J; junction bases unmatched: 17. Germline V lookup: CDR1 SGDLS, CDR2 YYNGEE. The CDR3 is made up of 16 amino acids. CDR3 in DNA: TGTGCCAGCAGCCAAGATCGGGGTAGCGGGGGTGCGAGGCTGTTTTTT. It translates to CASSQDRGSGGARLFF.

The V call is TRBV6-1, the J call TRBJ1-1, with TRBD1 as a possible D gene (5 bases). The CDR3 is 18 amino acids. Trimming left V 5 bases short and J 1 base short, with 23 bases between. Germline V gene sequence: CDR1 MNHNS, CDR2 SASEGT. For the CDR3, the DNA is TGTGCCAGCAGTTACGGCAGAGACAGAGCTGGAGCGAACACTGAAGCTTTCTTT. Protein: CASSYGRDRAGANTEAFF.

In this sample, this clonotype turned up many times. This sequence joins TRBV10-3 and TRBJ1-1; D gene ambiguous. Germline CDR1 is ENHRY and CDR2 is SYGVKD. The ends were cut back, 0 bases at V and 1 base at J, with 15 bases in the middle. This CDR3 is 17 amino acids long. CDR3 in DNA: TGTGCCATCAGTGAGTCCGTATTCCTTAAGGGGAACACTGAAGCTTTCTTT. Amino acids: CAISESVFLKGNTEAFF.